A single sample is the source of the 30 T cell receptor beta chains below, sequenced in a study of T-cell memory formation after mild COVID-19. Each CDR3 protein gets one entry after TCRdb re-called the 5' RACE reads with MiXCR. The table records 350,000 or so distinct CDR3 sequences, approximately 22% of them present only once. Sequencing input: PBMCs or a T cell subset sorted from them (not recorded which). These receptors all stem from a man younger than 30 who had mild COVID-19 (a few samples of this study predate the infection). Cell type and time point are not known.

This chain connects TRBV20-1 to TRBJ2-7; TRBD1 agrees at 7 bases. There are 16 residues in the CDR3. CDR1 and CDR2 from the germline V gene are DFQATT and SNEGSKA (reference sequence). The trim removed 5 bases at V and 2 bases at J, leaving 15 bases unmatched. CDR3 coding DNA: TGCAGTGCTCTAAGTACAGGCAGGGGGAGCCCCTACGAGCAGTACGTC. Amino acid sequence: CSALSTGRGSPYEQYV.

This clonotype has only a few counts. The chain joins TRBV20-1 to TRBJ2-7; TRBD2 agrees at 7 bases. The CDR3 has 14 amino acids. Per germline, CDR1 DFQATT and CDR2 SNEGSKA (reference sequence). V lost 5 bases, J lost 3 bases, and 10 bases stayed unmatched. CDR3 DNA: TGCAGTGCTGTGGGAGGGGCCCTCCTCTACGAGCAGTACGTC. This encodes CSAVGGALLYEQYV.

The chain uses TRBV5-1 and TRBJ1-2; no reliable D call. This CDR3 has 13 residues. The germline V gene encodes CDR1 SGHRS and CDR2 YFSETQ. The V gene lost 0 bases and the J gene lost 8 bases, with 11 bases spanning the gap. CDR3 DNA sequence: TGCGCCAGCAGCTTGGTCCCCCAAGAGGGCTACACCTTC. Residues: CASSLVPQEGYTF.

The CDR3 DNA is TGTGCCAGCAGTCCACAGAGCTCCTACGAGCAGTACGTC. Translating gives CASSPQSSYEQYV. The rearrangement links TRBV28 to TRBJ2-7; D is ambiguous. The CDR3 length is 13 residues. The germline CDR1 and CDR2 sequences are MDHEN and SYDVKM. V was shortened by 5 bases and J by 0 bases, with 8 bases between the two germline ends.

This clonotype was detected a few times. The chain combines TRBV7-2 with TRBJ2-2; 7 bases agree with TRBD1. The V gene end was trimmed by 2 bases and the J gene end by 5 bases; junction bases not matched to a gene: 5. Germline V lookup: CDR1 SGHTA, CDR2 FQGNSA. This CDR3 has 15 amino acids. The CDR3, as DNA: TGTGCCAGCAGCTTACAGGGGGTGTGGACCGGGGAGCTGTTTTTT. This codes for CASSLQGVWTGELFF.

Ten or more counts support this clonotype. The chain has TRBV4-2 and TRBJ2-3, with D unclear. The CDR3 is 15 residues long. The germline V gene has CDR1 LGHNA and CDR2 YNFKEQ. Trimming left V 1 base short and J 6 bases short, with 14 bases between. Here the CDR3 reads CASSQASGPEDTQYF. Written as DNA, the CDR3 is TGTGCCAGCAGCCAAGCTTCCGGGCCCGAGGATACGCAGTATTTT.

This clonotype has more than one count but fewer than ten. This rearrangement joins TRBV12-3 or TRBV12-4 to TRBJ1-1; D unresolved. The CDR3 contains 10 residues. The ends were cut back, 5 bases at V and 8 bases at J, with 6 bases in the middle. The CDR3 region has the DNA TGTGCCAGCAGTGGGCTGGAAGCTTTCTTT. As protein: CASSGLEAFF.

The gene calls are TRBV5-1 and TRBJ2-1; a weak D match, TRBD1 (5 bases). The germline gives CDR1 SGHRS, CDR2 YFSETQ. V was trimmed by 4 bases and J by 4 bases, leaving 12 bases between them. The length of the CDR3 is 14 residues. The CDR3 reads CASSRAQGYNEQFF. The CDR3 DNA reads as TGCGCCAGCAGCCGCGCGCAGGGTTACAATGAGCAGTTCTTC.

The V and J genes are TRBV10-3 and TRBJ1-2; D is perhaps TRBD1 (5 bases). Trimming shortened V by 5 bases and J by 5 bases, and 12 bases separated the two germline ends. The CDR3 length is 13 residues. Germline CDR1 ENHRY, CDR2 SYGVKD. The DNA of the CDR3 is TGTGCCATCAGTCCCGACAGAGATTATGGCTACACCTTC. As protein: CAISPDRDYGYTF.

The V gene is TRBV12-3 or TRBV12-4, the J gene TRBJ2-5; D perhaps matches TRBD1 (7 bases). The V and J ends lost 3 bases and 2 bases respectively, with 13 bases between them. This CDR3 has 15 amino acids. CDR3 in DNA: TGTGCCAGCAGTTTCTTCAGGGGGGATCAAGAGACCCAGTACTTC. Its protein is CASSFFRGDQETQYF.

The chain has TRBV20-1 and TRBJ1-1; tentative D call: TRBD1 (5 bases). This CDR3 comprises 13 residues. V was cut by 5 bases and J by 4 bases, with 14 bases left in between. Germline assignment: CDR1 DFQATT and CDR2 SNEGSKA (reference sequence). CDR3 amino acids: CSAFRGLATEAFF. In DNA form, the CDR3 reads TGCAGTGCTTTTAGGGGATTAGCCACTGAAGCTTTCTTT.

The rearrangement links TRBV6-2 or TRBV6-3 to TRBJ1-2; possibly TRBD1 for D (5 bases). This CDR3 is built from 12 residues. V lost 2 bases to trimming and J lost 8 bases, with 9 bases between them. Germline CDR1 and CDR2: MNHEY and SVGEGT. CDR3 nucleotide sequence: TGTGCCAGCAGTTACGGGGCTGTCGGCTACACCTTC. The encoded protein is CASSYGAVGYTF.

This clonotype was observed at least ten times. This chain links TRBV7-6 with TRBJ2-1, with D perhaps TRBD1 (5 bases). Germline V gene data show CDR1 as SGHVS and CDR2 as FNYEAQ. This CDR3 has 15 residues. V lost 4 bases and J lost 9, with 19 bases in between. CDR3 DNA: TGTGCCAGCAGCTCGCCATTTCGTGGCACAGGTGAGCAGTTCTTC. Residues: CASSSPFRGTGEQFF. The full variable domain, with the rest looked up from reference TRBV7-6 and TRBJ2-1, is GAGVSQSPRYKVTKRGQDVALRCDPISGHVSLYWYRQALGQGPEFLTYFNYEAQQDKSGLPNDRFSAERPEGSISTLTIQRTEQRDSAMYRCASSSPFRGTGEQFFGPGTRLTVL.

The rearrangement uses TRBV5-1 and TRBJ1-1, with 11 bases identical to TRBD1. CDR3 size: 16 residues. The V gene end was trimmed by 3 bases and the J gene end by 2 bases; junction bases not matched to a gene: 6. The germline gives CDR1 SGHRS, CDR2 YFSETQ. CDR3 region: CASSSYGTGGNTEAFF. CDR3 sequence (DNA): TGCGCCAGCAGCTCGTACGGGACAGGGGGAAACACTGAAGCTTTCTTT.

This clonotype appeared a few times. This chain's CDR3 is CASSQGTGMRSPLHF. As DNA, the CDR3 is TGCGCCAGCAGCCAAGGGACAGGCATGCGGTCACCCCTCCACTTT. The chain joins TRBV4-1 to TRBJ1-6; 7 bases are a match to TRBD1. The CDR3 extends over 15 amino acids. The V segment lost 1 base and the J segment 10 bases; nucleotides outside the gene matches: 7. Germline CDR1 reads MGHRA; CDR2 reads YSYEKL.

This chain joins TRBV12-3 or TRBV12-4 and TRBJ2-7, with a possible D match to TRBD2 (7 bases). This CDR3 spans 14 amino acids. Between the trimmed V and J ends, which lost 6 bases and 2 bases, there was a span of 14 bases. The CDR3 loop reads CASRPSGGPYEQYF. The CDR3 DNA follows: TGTGCCAGCAGACCCTCGGGGGGCCCCTACGAGCAGTACTTC.

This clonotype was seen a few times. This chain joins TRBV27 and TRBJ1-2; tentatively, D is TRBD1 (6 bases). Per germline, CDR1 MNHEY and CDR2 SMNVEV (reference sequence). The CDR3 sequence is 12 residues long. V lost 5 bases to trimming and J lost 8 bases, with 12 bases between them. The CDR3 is CASSTGGLGYTF. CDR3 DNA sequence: TGTGCCAGCAGTACCGGGGGGCTCGGCTACACCTTC.

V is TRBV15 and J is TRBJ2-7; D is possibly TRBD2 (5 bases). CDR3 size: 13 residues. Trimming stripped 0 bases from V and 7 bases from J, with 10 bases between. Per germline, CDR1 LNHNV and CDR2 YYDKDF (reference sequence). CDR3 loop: CATSRDSGGEQYV. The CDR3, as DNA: TGTGCCACCAGCAGAGATTCGGGCGGGGAGCAGTACGTC.

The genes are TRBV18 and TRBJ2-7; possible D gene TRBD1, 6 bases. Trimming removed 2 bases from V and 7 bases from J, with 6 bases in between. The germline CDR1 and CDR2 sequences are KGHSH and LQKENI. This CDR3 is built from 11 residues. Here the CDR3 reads CASSPGQEQYV. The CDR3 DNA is TGTGCCAGCTCACCAGGACAGGAGCAGTACGTC.

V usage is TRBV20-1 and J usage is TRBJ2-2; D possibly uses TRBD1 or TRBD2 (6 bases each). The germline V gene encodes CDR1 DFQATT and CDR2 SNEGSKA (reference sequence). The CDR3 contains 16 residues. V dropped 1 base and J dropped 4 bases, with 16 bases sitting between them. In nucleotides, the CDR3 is TGCAGTGCTAGAGGTTTGGGGGGCGCGAGCACCGGGGAGCTGTTTTTT. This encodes CSARGLGGASTGELFF.

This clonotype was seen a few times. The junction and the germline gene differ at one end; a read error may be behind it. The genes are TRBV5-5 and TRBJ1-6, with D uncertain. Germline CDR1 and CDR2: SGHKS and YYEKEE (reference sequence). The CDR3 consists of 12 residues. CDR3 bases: TGTGCCAGCAGCTTCTTTACAGCGGAGGTCTACTTT. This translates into CASSFFTAEVYF.

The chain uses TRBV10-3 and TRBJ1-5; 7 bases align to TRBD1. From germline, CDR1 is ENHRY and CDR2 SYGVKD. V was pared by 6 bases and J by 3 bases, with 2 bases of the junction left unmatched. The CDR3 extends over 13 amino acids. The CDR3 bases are TGTGCCATCAGGGGGACAGACAATCAGCCCCAGCATTTT. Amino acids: CAIRGTDNQPQHF.

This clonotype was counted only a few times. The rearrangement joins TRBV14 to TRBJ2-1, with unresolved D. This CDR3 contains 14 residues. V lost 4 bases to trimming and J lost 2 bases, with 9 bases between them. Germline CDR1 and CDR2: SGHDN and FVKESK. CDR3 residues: CASSPSMAYNEQFF. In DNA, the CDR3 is TGTGCCAGCAGCCCCTCCATGGCCTACAATGAGCAGTTCTTC.

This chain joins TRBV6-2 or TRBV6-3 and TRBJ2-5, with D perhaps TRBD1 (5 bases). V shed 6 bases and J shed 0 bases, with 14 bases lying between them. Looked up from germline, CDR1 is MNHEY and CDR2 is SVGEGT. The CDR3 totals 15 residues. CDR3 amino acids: CASSLPRTYQETQYF. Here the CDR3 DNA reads TGTGCCAGCAGCCTCCCGCGGACATACCAAGAGACCCAGTACTTC.

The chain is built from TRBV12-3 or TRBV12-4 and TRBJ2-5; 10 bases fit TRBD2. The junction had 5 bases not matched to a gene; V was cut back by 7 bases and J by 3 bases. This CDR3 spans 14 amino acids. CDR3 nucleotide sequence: TGTGCCAGCACCTTAGCGGGGGGAAAAGAGACCCAGTACTTC. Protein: CASTLAGGKETQYF.

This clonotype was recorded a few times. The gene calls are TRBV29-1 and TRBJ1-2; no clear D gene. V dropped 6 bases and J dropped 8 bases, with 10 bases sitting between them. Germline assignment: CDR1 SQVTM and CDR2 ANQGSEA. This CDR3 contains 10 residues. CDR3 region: CSVFEAGYTF. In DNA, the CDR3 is TGCAGCGTGTTTGAGGCAGGCTACACCTTC.

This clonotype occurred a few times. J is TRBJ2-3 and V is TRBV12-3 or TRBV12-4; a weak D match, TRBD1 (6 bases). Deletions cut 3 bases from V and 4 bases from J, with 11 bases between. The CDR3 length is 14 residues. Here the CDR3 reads CASSFLGAPDTQYF. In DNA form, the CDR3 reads TGTGCCAGCAGTTTTCTGGGGGCCCCAGATACGCAGTATTTT.

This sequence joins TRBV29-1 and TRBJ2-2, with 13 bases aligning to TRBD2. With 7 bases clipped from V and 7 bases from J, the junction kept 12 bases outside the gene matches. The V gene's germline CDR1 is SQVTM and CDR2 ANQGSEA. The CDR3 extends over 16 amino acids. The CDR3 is CSGRTSGGEGSGELFF. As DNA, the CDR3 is TGCAGCGGGAGGACTAGCGGGGGAGAGGGCAGCGGGGAGCTGTTTTTT.

CDR3: CASSRTEMNTEAFF. For the CDR3, the DNA is TGTGCCAGCAGCAGGACAGAGATGAACACTGAAGCTTTCTTT. The chain couples TRBV7-9 to TRBJ1-1; possible D gene TRBD1, 6 bases. Germline V gene lookup returns CDR1 SEHNR and CDR2 FQNEAQ (reference sequence). The CDR3 consists of 14 residues. The V end lost 5 bases, the J end lost 0 bases, and 10 bases lay between the germline ends. The entire variable domain, with the rest obtained from reference TRBV7-9 and TRBJ1-1, is as follows: DTGVSQNPRHKITKRGQNVTFRCDPISEHNRLYWYRQTLGQGPEFLTYFQNEAQLEKSRLLSDRFSAERPKGSFSTLEIQRTEQGDSAMYLCASSRTEMNTEAFFGQGTRLTVV.

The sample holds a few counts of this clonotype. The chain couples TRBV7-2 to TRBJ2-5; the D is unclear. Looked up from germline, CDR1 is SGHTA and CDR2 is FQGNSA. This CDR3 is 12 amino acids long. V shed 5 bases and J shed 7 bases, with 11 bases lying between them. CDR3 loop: CASSQPLGTQYF. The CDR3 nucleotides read TGTGCCAGCAGCCAACCCCTGGGGACCCAGTACTTC.